The entry below describes one T cell receptor beta chain. The antigen is undetermined. This sample was taken from a study of T cells expressing NK-cell markers. Across the whole study: Seven of the eight sequenced donors were HCMV-seropositive; one was seronegative. The study's findings and limits: It remained uncertain whether the expanded NKG2C+ T cell clones were specific for HCMV antigens. In roughly six donors, dominant CD3+CD56+NKG2C+ clonotypes ranked among the top 10 CD8+ clonotypes.

This CDR3 contains 19 residues. Germline V gene sequence: CDR1 PRHDT, CDR2 FYEKMQ (reference sequence). TCR beta cDNA was generated via 5'RACE template switching incorporating UMIs. TCRdb reanalyzed the 5' RACE reads, giving one entry per CDR3 protein sequence and no DNA. Here the sample table reports 200,000 to 300,000 distinct CDR3 sequences. This receptor was identified in a man aged 18 to 29 in good health. This chain links TRBV13 with TRBJ2-6; TCRdb's D gene call, TRBD1, goes unchecked for lack of DNA. The sample taken for sequencing was blood T cells: a sorted CD56 or NKG2C T cell subset, CD4+ or CD8+ T cells, or bulk PBMC T cells (not recorded which). The CDR3 reads CASSYRFRDRFSGANVLTF.